This TCR beta chain was obtained from a study of response to subunit inactivated influenza vaccine. CDR1 is SNHLY, CDR2 FYNNEI, per germline. V was pared by 7 bases and J by 6 bases, with 8 bases of the junction left unmatched. The CDR3 totals 14 residues. MiXCR was run by TCRdb on the RT-PCR reads, yielding one entry per CDR3 protein. This sample carries approximately 530,000 distinct CDR3 sequences, approximately 7.6% of them seen once, and the ten largest clones take 10% to 15%. To note about this clonotype: Its matching antigen is unknown.

The study's findings and limits: The authors suggested that every seasonal influenza vaccination recruits few new T cells.

Specimen: PBMCs from blood, collected less than 30 months after vaccination. The V call is TRBV2, the J call TRBJ2-7; TRBD2 matches at 11 bases. The receptor was derived from a man aged 50-75 years who received an inactivated influenza vaccine. The CDR3 nucleotides read TGTGCCAGCATAGGCCCGCTAGCGGGAGGCGAGCAGTACTTC. It specifies CASIGPLAGGEQYF.